The clone carrying this T cell receptor (beta chain) came up once. Its specificity is unknown. Participants, patients aged 18 to 65, had newly diagnosed hyperthyroidism with a duration under 2 months. The blood was taken when hyperthyroidism was first diagnosed, before any ophthalmopathy symptoms showed up. The data originate from a study of T cells in Graves' hyperthyroidism and ophthalmopathy. Study results and caveats: The model predicted ophthalmopathy a median around 6.5 months before onset.

RNA transcripts served as the template for amplifying TCR beta CDR3 regions. HTBI primers were used for first-round RT-PCR of the TCR CDR3. TCRdb called the multiplex PCR reads again in MiXCR, with one record for every CDR3 protein. The sample carries 280,000 or so distinct CDR3 sequences, 12% to 15% recorded once. J was trimmed by 4 bases and V by 3 bases; bases with no gene match: 16. This CDR3 contains 17 residues. CDR1 DFQATT and CDR2 SNEGSKA come from the germline V gene (reference sequence). The sequence derives from a woman aged 45-60 years with Graves' hyperthyroidism that later progressed to Graves' ophthalmopathy. The rearrangement joins TRBV20-1 to TRBJ1-2; TRBD1 aligns across 8 bases. The sequenced sample consisted of blood. The CDR3 coding sequence is TGCAGTGCTAGGGTTCGGTACAGGGGGAATTCGGCCTATGGCTACACCTTC. Protein: CSARVRYRGNSAYGYTF.